This TCR beta chain comes out of a study of T cells after yellow fever vaccination. In regard to this clonotype: Its target is unknown.

A single record per CDR3 protein comes from TCRdb applying MiXCR to the 5' RACE reads. The table lists just under 600,000 distinct CDR3 sequences, approximately 12% of them singletons, with over 11% in the top ten. Overall study results and limits: The presence of abundant clonotypes contaminating from the bulk population was possible in FACS-sorted repertoires. Weaker, the secondary response peaked sooner, at day 5 versus 15. The booster response re-showed most primary clones: about 96% CD4, roughly 91% CD8. The appearance of a small share of clonotypes in both CD4 and CD8 compartments was observed.

Germline CDR1 MGHRA, CDR2 YSYEKL. The CDR3 has 15 residues. The junction had 7 bases not matched to a gene; V was cut back by 2 bases and J by 5 bases. The chain couples TRBV4-1 to TRBJ2-7; TRBD2 aligns across 9 bases. The sample consisted of PBMCs, taken on the day of the yellow fever booster vaccination. The TCR sequence derives from a man aged 25-45 years who received the YFV17D yellow fever vaccine. The CDR3 sequence: CASSQPGLASHEQYF. The CDR3 DNA follows: TGCGCCAGCAGCCAACCGGGACTAGCTTCCCACGAGCAGTACTTC.